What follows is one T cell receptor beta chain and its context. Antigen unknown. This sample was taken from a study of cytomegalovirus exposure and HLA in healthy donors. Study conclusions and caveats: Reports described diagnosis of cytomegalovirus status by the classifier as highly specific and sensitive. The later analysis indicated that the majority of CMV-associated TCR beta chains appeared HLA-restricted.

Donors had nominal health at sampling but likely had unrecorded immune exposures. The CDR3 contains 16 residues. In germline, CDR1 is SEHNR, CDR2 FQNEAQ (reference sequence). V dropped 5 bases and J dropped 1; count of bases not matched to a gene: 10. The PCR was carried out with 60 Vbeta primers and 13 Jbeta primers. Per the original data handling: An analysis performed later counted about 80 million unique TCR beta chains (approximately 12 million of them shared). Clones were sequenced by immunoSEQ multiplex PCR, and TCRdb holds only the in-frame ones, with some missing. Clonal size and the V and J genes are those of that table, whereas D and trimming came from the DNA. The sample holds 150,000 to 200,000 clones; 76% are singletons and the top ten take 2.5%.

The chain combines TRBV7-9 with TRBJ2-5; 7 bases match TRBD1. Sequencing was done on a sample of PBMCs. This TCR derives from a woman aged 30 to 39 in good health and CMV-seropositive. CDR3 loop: CASSPLAQGLQETQYF. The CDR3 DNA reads TGTGCCAGCAGCCCCCTTGCACAGGGGCTCCAAGAGACCCAGTACTTC.